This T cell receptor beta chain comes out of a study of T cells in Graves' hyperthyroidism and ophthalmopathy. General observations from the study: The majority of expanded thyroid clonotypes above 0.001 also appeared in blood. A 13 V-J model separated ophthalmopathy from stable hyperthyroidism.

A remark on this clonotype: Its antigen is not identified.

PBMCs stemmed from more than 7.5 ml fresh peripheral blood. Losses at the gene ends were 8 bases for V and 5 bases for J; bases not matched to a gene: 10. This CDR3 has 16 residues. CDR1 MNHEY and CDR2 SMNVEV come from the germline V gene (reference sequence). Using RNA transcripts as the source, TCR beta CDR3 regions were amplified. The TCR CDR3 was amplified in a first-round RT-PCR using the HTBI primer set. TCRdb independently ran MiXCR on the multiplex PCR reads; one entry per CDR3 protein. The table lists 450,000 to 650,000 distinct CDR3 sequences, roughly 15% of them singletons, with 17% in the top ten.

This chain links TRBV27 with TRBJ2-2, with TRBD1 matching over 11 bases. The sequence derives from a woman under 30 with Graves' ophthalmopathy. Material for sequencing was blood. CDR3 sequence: CASRPSDRGPTGELFF. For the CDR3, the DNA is TGTGCCAGCCGACCTTCGGACAGGGGGCCTACCGGGGAGCTGTTTTTT.